The next 12 T cell receptor beta chains were all read from a single sample in a study of OX40 agonist ivuxolimab in advanced cancers. The table came from immunoSEQ multiplex PCR; TCRdb's copy has only in-frame clones and leaves some out. The table has tens of thousands of clones, about 91% seen once; the top ten hold about 4%. Material: CD4+ or CD8+ T cells sorted from blood, obtained in a trial of the OX40 agonist ivuxolimab. These receptor sequences come from an adult with an advanced solid tumor such as melanoma, head and neck, liver or kidney cancer.

This chain connects TRBV4-2 to TRBJ1-1; D remains ambiguous. The V and J ends lost 1 base and 11 bases respectively, with 8 bases between them. CDR1 is LGHNA, CDR2 YNFKEQ, per germline. This CDR3 is built from 11 residues. CDR3 sequence reads: CASSQGDGAFF. The CDR3 DNA follows: TGTGCCAGCAGCCAAGGTGATGGCGCTTTCTTT.

V and J are TRBV27 and TRBJ2-6; no clear D. Germline CDR1 and CDR2: MNHEY and SMNVEV (reference sequence). This CDR3 region has 15 residues. V lost 1 base and J lost 4, with 8 bases in between. The CDR3, as DNA: TGTGCCAGCAGTTTATTGGGTGGAGGGGCCAACGTCCTGACTTTC. Translation: CASSLLGGGANVLTF.

The genes are TRBV19 and TRBJ2-3, with D perhaps assigned TRBD1 or TRBD2 (6 bases each). Trimming cost V 9 bases and J 3 bases, with 19 bases left between them. The CDR3 is made up of 15 amino acids. Germline V gene sequence: CDR1 LNHDA, CDR2 SQIVND (reference sequence). This CDR3 is CASNRGTRATDTQYF. For the CDR3, the DNA is TGTGCCAGCAACCGCGGGACAAGGGCGACAGATACGCAGTATTTT.

The chain combines TRBV12-5 with TRBJ2-1, with TRBD1 as a possible D gene (6 bases). Germline CDR1 and CDR2: LGHNT and FRNRAP. Trimming stripped 0 bases from V and 0 bases from J, with 9 bases between. The CDR3 totals 16 residues. CDR3 sequence (DNA): TGTGCTAGTGGTTTGGTACAGGGACCCTCCTACAATGAGCAGTTCTTC. Amino acid sequence: CASGLVQGPSYNEQFF. The variable domain in full, with the rest retrieved from reference TRBV12-5 and TRBJ2-1, is DARVTQTPRHKVTEMGQEVTMRCQPILGHNTVFWYRQTMMQGLELLAYFRNRAPLDDSGMPKDRFSAEMPDATLATLKIQPSEPRDSAVYFCASGLVQGPSYNEQFFGPGTRLTVL.

The chain uses TRBV28 and TRBJ2-5, with D possibly being TRBD1 or TRBD2 (5 bases each). The V gene's germline CDR1 is MDHEN and CDR2 SYDVKM. This CDR3 is built from 15 residues. V lost 7 bases to trimming and J lost 2 bases, with 17 bases between them. The CDR3 spells CASNLRGLLQETQYF. CDR3 nucleotides: TGTGCCAGCAACCTACGGGGCCTTCTTCAAGAGACCCAGTACTTC.

The gene calls are TRBV7-9 and TRBJ1-6; D may be TRBD1 (5 bases). The V end was cut by 5 bases, the J end by 4 bases, with 15 bases between. Germline CDR1 SEHNR, CDR2 FQNEAQ (reference sequence). The CDR3 loop spans 16 amino acids. CDR3 protein: CASSRTPGPYNSPLHF. The CDR3, as DNA: TGTGCCAGCAGCAGGACACCAGGACCTTATAATTCACCCCTCCACTTT.

This chain connects TRBV5-8 to TRBJ1-2; D not certain. Trimming left V 4 bases short and J 7 bases short, with 17 bases between. Germline V gene sequence: CDR1 SGHTS, CDR2 YDEGEE. The CDR3 contains 14 residues. The CDR3 DNA reads TGTGCCAGCAGCGCGTGGACCGTTACTGGTGGCTACACCTTC. Amino acids: CASSAWTVTGGYTF.

In DNA, the CDR3 is TGTGCCATCAGTAGACTAGCGGGAGGCTACCTCTACGAGCAGTACTTC. Translation gives CAISRLAGGYLYEQYF. V is TRBV10-3 and J is TRBJ2-7; 13 bases align to TRBD2. CDR1 ENHRY and CDR2 SYGVKD come from the germline V gene. The CDR3 is 16 amino acids. V lost 5 bases, J lost 3 bases, and 7 bases stayed unmatched.

Here the CDR3 DNA reads TGCAGCGCGGTGACAGGGCTCACTGAAGCTTTCTTT. Its protein product is CSAVTGLTEAFF. V usage is TRBV29-1 and J usage is TRBJ1-1; 7 nucleotides align to TRBD1. Germline V gives CDR1 SQVTM, CDR2 ANQGSEA. The J segment lost 4 bases and the V segment lost 7 bases, leaving 6 bases of the junction unmatched. This CDR3 has 12 amino acids.

V is TRBV7-2 and J is TRBJ1-5; TRBD1 matches 7 bases. Trimming cost V 1 base and J 0 bases; bases outside gene matches: 9. The CDR3 is 18 residues long. CDR1 is SGHTA, CDR2 FQGNSA, per germline. DNA for the CDR3: TGTGCCAGCAGCTTAGGTCGGGACAGCCGTTATAGCAATCAGCCCCAGCATTTT. It codes for CASSLGRDSRYSNQPQHF.

The rearrangement links TRBV27 to TRBJ2-7; D ambiguous. The germline V gene has CDR1 MNHEY and CDR2 SMNVEV (reference sequence). The V end was cut by 8 bases, the J end by 5 bases, with 22 bases between. CDR3 size: 15 residues. CDR3 protein: CASRRVPLDINEQYF. CDR3 nucleotides: TGTGCCAGCCGCCGTGTGCCCCTCGATATAAACGAGCAGTACTTC.

The V gene is TRBV19, the J gene TRBJ2-7; TRBD2 matches 7 bases. The V segment lost 3 bases and the J segment 2 bases; nucleotides outside the gene matches: 7. The germline V gene has CDR1 LNHDA and CDR2 SQIVND (reference sequence). This CDR3 region has 15 residues. The CDR3 bases are TGTGCCAGTAGTATCGATGTGGGAGGGACCTACGAGCAGTACTTC. As protein: CASSIDVGGTYEQYF.